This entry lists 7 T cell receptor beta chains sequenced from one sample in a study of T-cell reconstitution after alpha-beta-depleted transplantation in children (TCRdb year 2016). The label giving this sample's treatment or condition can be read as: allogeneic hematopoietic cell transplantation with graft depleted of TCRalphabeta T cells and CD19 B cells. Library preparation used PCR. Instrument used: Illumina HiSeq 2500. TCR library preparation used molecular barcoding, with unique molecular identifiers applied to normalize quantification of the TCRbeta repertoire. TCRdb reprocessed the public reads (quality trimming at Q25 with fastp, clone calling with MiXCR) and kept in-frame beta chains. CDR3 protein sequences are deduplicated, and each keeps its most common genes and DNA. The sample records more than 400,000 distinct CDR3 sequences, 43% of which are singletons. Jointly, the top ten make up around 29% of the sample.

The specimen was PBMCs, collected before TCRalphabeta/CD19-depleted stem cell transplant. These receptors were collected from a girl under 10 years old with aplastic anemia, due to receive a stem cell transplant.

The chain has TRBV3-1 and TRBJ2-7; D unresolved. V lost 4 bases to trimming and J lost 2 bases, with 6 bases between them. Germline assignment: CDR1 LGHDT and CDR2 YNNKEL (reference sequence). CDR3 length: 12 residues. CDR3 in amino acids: CASSRTTYEQYF. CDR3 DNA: TGTGCCAGCAGCCGAACCACCTACGAGCAGTACTTC.

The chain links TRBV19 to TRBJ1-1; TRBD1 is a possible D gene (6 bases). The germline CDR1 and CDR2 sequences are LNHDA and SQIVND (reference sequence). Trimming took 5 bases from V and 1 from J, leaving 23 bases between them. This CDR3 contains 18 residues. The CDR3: CASSRGHGTLIWNTEAFF. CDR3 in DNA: TGTGCCAGTAGTCGCGGACACGGGACACTGATTTGGAACACTGAAGCTTTCTTT.

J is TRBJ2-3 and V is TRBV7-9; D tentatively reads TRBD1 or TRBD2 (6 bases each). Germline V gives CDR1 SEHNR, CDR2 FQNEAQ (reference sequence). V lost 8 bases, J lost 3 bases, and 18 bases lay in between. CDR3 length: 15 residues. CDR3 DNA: TGTGCCAGCGGGACGAGCAGGGGAGGAACAGATACGCAGTATTTT. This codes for CASGTSRGGTDTQYF.

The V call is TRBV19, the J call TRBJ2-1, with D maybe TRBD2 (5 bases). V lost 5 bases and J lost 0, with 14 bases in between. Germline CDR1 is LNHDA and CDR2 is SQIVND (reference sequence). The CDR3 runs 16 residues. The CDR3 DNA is TGTGCCAGTAGTGTCCGTGTGGGGAGCTCCTACAATGAGCAGTTCTTC. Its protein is CASSVRVGSSYNEQFF.

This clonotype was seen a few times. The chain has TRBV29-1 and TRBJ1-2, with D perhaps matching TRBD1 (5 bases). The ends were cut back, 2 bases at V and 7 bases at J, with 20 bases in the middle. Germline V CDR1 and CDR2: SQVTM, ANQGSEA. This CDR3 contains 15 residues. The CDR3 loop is CSVERPPGTDGGYTF. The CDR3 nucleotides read TGCAGCGTTGAACGCCCTCCAGGGACGGATGGTGGCTACACCTTC.

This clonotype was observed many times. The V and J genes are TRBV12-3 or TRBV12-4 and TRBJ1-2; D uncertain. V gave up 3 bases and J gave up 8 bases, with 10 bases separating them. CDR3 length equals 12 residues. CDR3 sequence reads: CASSFSQTGYTF. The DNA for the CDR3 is TGTGCCAGCAGTTTTTCGCAAACCGGCTACACCTTC.

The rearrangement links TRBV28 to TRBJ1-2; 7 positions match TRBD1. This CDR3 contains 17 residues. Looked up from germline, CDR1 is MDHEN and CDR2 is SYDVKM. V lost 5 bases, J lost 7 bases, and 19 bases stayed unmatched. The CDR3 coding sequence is TGTGCCAGCAGTCCCCCCGTCCCGGGACAGCAACTATCTGGCTACACCTTC. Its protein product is CASSPPVPGQQLSGYTF.